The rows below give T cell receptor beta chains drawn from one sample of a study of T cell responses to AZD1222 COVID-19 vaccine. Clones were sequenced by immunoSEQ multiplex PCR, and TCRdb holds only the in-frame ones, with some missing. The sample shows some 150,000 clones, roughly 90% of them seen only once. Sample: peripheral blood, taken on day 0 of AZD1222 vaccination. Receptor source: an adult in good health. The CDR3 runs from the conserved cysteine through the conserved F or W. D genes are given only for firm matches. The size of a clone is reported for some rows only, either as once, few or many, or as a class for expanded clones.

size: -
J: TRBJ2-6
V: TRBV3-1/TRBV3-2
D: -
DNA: TGTGCCAGCAGCCTAAACAGGTTCTCTGGGGCCAACGTCCTGACTTTC
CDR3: CASSLNRFSGANVLTF

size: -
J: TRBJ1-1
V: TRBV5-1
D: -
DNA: TGCGCCAGCAGCTTGGATGGCGGAAACACTGAAGCTTTCTTT
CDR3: CASSLDGGNTEAFF

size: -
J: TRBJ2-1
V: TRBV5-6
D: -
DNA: TGTGCCAGCAGCTTATCAGTCAGTGAGCAGTTCTTC
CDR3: CASSLSVSEQFF

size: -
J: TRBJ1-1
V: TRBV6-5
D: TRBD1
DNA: TGTGCCAGCACAACGACCAGGACAGGGCACACTGAAGCTTTCTTT
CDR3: CASTTTRTGHTEAFF

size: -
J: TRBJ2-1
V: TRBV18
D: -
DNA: TGTGCCAGCTCACCACTGGGGCGCCCCAATGAGCAGTTCTTC
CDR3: CASSPLGRPNEQFF

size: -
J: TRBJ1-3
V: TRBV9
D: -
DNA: TGTGCCAGCAGCACCCGGACGGTCCCTGGAAACACCATATATTTT
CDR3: CASSTRTVPGNTIYF

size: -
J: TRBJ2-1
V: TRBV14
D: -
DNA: TGTGCCAGCAGCCAAGGATGGCCATACAATGAGCAGTTCTTC
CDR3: CASSQGWPYNEQFF

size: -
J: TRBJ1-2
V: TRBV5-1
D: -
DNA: TGCGCCAGCAGCTCGTCCCGGGACGGGCCGGGAGGCTACACCTTC
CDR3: CASSSSRDGPGGYTF

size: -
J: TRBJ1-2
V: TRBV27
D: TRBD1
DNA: TGTGCCAGCAGTTTGGGACAGGGGGCCGATGGCTACACCTTC
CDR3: CASSLGQGADGYTF

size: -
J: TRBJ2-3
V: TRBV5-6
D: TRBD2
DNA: TGTGCCAGCAGCTTTGAACGGGGGGGCGAAGATACGCAGTATTTT
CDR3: CASSFERGGEDTQYF

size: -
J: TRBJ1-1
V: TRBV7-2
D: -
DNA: TGTGCCAGCAGCTTAGCTTCGGACACTGAAGCTTTCTTT
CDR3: CASSLASDTEAFF

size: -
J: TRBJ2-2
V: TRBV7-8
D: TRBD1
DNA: TGTGCCAGCAGCCGGGGGACAGGGGCCACCGGGGAGCTGTTTTTT
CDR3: CASSRGTGATGELFF

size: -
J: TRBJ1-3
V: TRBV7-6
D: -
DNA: TGTGCCAGCAGCTTAGGAGGGGCGCCTGGAAACACCATATATTTT
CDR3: CASSLGGAPGNTIYF

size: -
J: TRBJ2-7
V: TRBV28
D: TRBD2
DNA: TGTGCCAGCGGGGGGGGACCGTCCTACGAGCAGTACTTC
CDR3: CASGGGPSYEQYF

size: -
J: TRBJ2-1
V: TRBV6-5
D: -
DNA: TGTGCCAGCAGTTACTCGGGGTACAATGAGCAGTTCTTC
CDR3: CASSYSGYNEQFF

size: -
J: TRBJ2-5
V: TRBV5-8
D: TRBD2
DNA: TGTGCCAGCAGCTTAGGCTCTAGCGGGCAAGAGACCCAGTACTTC
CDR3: CASSLGSSGQETQYF

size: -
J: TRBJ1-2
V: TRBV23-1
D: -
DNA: TGCGCCAGCAGTCAATTGCAGGGGTGTGGCTACACCTTC
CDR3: CASSQLQGCGYTF

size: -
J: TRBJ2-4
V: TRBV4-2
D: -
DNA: TGTGCCAGCAGCCAAGACACTAGGGGAGACATTCAGTACTTC
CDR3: CASSQDTRGDIQYF

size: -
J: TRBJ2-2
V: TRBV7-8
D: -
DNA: TGTGCCAGCAGCGGTACCGCGAGCACCGGGGAGCTGTTTTTT
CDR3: CASSGTASTGELFF

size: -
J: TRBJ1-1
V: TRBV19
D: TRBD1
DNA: TGTGCCACTCAACAAGGACGGGGACAGGGAGAAACTGAAGCTTTCTTT
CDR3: CATQQGRGQGETEAFF

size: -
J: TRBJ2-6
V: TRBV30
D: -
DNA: TGTGCCTGGAGTCCATATCGGGTCGACTCTGGGGCCAACGTCCTGACTTTC
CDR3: CAWSPYRVDSGANVLTF

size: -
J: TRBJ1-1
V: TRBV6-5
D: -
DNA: TGTGCCAGCAGTAGCTCCTCACCTGAAGCTTTCTTT
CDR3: CASSSSSPEAFF

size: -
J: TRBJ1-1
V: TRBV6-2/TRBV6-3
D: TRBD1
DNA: TGTGCCAGCAGTTACTCCCCTGGACAGGGGGGCTTTCCCACCGAAGCTTTCTTT
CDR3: CASSYSPGQGGFPTEAFF

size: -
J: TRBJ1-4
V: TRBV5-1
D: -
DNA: TGCGCCAGCAGGGTCCGGACAACCGATGAAAAACTGTTTTTT
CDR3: CASRVRTTDEKLFF

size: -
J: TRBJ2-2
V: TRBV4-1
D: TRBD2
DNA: TGCGCCAGCAGCTCTACTAGCGGGAGGACCACCGGGGAGCTGTTTTTT
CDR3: CASSSTSGRTTGELFF

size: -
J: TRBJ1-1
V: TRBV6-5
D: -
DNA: TGTGCCAGCAGTTCCGGGACGGTGCCTGAAGCTTTCTTT
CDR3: CASSSGTVPEAFF

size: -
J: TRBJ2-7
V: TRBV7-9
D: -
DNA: TGTGCCAGCAGCTTAGACAGGAGCGGCCCCTTCTCCTACGAGCAGTACTTC
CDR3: CASSLDRSGPFSYEQYF

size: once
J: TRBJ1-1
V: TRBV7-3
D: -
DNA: TGTGCCAGCAGCTTATTAGGAGGTCCGAACACTGAAGCTTTCTTT
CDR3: CASSLLGGPNTEAFF

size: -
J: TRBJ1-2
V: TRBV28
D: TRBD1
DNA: TGTGCCAGCAGTTTGTCCCCCCGGGGACAGTATGGCTACACCTTC
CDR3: CASSLSPRGQYGYTF

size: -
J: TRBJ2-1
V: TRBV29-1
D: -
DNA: TGCAGCGTTGAACAACTAAGTTCTGCGAGCTCCTACAATGAGCAGTTCTTC
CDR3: CSVEQLSSASSYNEQFF

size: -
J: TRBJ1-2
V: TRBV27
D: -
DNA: TGTGCCAGCAGTTATGGGACGGGACTGCCCTATGGCTACACCTTC
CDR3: CASSYGTGLPYGYTF

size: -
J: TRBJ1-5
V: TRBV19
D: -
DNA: TGTGCCAGTAGTATAGGAAATAGCAATCAGCCCCAGCATTTT
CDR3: CASSIGNSNQPQHF

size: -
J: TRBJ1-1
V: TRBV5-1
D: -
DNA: TGCGCCAGCAGCCCCTTAACCGGTAGTGAGGAAGCTTTCTTT
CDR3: CASSPLTGSEEAFF

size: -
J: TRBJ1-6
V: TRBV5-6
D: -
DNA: TGTGCCAGCAGCCTACGTTCTGGGTTCTATAATTCACCCCTCCACTTT
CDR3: CASSLRSGFYNSPLHF

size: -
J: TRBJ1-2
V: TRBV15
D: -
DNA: TGTGCCACCAGCAGAGATCGACAGGCCTATGGCTACACCTTC
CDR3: CATSRDRQAYGYTF

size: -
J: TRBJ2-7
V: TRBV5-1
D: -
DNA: TGCGCCAGCAGCGGGCAGGGATCCTCCTACGAGCAGTACTTC
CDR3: CASSGQGSSYEQYF

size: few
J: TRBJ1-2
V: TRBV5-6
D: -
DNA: TGTGCCAGCACCTCTGGGCGGACGTATGGCTACACCTTC
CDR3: CASTSGRTYGYTF

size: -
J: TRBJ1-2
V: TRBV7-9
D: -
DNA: TGTGCCAGCAGCCCCCCCTCAGGGCCGCTAGGCTACACCTTC
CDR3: CASSPPSGPLGYTF

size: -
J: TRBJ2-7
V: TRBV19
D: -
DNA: TGTGCCAGTAGTCCCCGCGGTCCAGGGGGGGAGCAGTACTTC
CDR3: CASSPRGPGGEQYF

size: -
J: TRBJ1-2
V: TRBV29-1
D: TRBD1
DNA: TGCAGCGTTGGGGACAGGGCAGGCTACACCTTC
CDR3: CSVGDRAGYTF

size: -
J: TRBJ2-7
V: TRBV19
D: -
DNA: TGTGCCAGTAGTGCCGCCAAGGGCTACGAGCAGTACTTC
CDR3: CASSAAKGYEQYF